This T cell receptor beta chain appears in the sequencing data of a study of T cells in Graves' hyperthyroidism and ophthalmopathy. The wider study: Peripheral blood sampling occurred at initial diagnosis, before any treatment. Study-wide points: Most expanded thyroid clonotypes above 0.001 recurred in blood.

V lost 3 bases and J lost 4, with 18 bases in between. The germline gives CDR1 MNHNS, CDR2 SASEGT. The CDR3 length is 16 residues. This clonotype appeared many times. Its antigen is still unknown. Researchers amplified the TCR beta CDR3 regions from RNA transcripts. During a first-round RT-PCR of the TCR CDR3, the HTBI primer set was used. TCRdb recomputed calls from the multiplex PCR reads with MiXCR, one row per CDR3 protein. The sample contains 550,000 to 600,000 distinct CDR3 sequences, approximately 14% of which appear only once. Ophthalmopathy patients had moderate-to-severe active disease, CAS ≥3, NOSPECS ≥4, and disease duration under 3 months. Reasons for excluding patients were uncontrolled infection, other autoimmune disease, pregnancy or lactation.

The chain combines TRBV6-1 with TRBJ1-2, with D unclear. Material for sequencing was blood. The receptor's source is a young woman with Graves' ophthalmopathy. The CDR3 loop reads CASSDRAGPSGYGYTF. The CDR3 coding sequence is TGTGCCAGCAGTGATAGGGCAGGCCCCTCGGGCTATGGCTACACCTTC.